A single sample gave rise to the 31 T cell receptor beta chains below, sequenced in a study of tumor-infiltrating lymphocytes in primary liver carcinoma. DNA and RNA were both co-extracted from around 20-30 mg of bulk tissue that had not been sorted. Priming with a constant-region primer yielded TCR beta cDNA from 400 to 550 ng total RNA. Each TCR beta library was derived from three nested multiplex PCR rounds that employed slightly modified ARM-PCR. Two initial PCR rounds of approximately 10 cycles each paired TRBV1-TRBV30 forward primers with a C-beta reverse primer. TCRdb used MiXCR to reprocess the multiplex PCR reads, holding one entry per CDR3 protein. The sample carries roughly 100,000 distinct CDR3 sequences, 82% recorded once. What was sequenced was liver tumor tissue from sampling region 3. Specified subset: tumor region T3, left-lateral pole. The receptor source for this set is a man aged 40-49 years with primary liver carcinoma and hepatitis B virus infection.

The V gene is TRBV20-1, the J gene TRBJ2-3, with 12 nucleotides matching TRBD2. Per the germline V gene, CDR1 is DFQATT and CDR2 is SNEGSKA (reference sequence). The CDR3 sequence is 15 residues long. J was trimmed by 1 base and V by 2 bases; bases with no gene match: 1. The CDR3 bases are TGCAGTGCTAGACTAGCGGGAGGGGGCACAGATACGCAGTATTTT. This sequence encodes CSARLAGGGTDTQYF.

Comment on this clonotype: One end of the junction is discordant with germline, which a read error may explain. The genes are TRBV29-1 and TRBJ2-3, with 7 bases fitting TRBD2. Germline assignment: CDR1 SQVTM and CDR2 ANQGSEA. The CDR3 runs to 15 residues. For the CDR3, the DNA is TGCAGCGTTGAGAGCGGGGCCTGCATCACAGATACTCAGTATTTT. This gives the protein CSVESGACITDTQYF.

CDR3 DNA sequence: TGTGCCAGCAGCCTGGGGGGTGGGCAGTACTTC. Protein product: CASSLGGGQYF. The chain joins TRBV6-6 to TRBJ2-7; weak D call: TRBD2 (6 bases). Germline V gives CDR1 MNHNY, CDR2 SVGAGI (reference sequence). The CDR3 consists of 11 residues. Between the trimmed V and J ends, which lost 6 bases and 9 bases, there was a span of 12 bases.

In its sample, this clonotype was seen once. One end of the junction varies from germline; a read error may be responsible. V and J are TRBV28 and TRBJ2-7, with 10 bases aligning to TRBD1. The CDR3 totals 17 residues. Germline assignment: CDR1 MDHEN and CDR2 SYDVKM. Here the CDR3 DNA reads TGTGCCAGCAGTTACTGTTACCGGGACAGGGGCACCTACGAGCACTACTTC. Protein: CASSYCYRDRGTYEHYF.

The chain recombines TRBV6-2 or TRBV6-3 with TRBJ2-5; 9 bases are a match to TRBD2. Germline V CDR1 and CDR2: MNHEY, SVGEGT. The CDR3 has 16 residues. V was pared by 7 bases and J by 5 bases, with 14 bases of the junction left unmatched. This CDR3 is CASIPGSGSQHETQYF. Here the CDR3 DNA reads TGTGCCAGCATCCCAGGTAGCGGGAGTCAGCATGAGACCCAGTACTTC.

As to this clonotype: At one boundary the junction diverges from the germline segment, which might be a read error. The chain recombines TRBV4-3 with TRBJ2-7; tentatively, D is TRBD2 (6 bases). Germline assignment: CDR1 LGHNA and CDR2 YSLEER. CDR3 length: 15 amino acids. CDR3 coding DNA: TGCGCCAGCAGCCAGGAGTACGGGAGTAACTACAAGCAGTACTTC. Protein product: CASSQEYGSNYKQYF.

Note on this clonotype: A much larger clone is a single base away; this may be a read error. CDR3 bases: TGTGCCAGCAGTTTGATGTGGAACCAAGAGACCCAGTACTTC. Its protein is CASSLMWNQETQYF. The V call is TRBV28, the J call TRBJ2-5; no clear D. The CDR3 consists of 14 residues. Trimming stripped 3 bases from V and 0 bases from J, with 8 bases between. Per germline, CDR1 MDHEN and CDR2 SYDVKM.

This clonotype has just one count. The chain recombines TRBV11-1 with TRBJ2-7, with 9 bases lining up with TRBD1. Germline trimming cut 4 bases from V and 2 bases from J; bases unmatched to any gene: 9. Germline values: CDR1 SGHAT, CDR2 FQDESV (reference sequence). The CDR3 runs to 16 residues. CDR3 coding DNA: TGTGCCAGCAGCTCTGGCCCGGGACAGGGTCCCTACGAGCAGTACTTC. Protein sequence: CASSSGPGQGPYEQYF.

Worth noting for this clonotype: A read error may be the cause here, since a much bigger clone is one base away. The chain recombines TRBV7-9 with TRBJ2-1; 7 bases are a match to TRBD1. CDR1 and CDR2 from the germline V gene are SEHNR and FQNEAQ (reference sequence). Trimming removed 3 bases from V and 5 bases from J; junction bases left unmatched: 16. The CDR3 is 18 amino acids. The CDR3: CASSLIIKTGPLNNEQFF. The CDR3 coding sequence is TGTGCCAGCAGCTTGATCATCAAGACAGGGCCTTTGAACAATGAGCAGTTCTTC. Together with reference TRBV7-9 and TRBJ2-1, the CDR3 gives the full variable domain: DTGVSQNPRHKITKRGQNVTFRCDPISEHNRLYWYRQTLGQGPEFLTYFQNEAQLEKSRLLSDRFSAERPKGSFSTLEIQRTEQGDSAMYLCASSLIIKTGPLNNEQFFGPGTRLTVL.

The rearrangement joins TRBV18 to TRBJ2-3; 12 bases line up with TRBD2. Germline lookup yields CDR1 KGHSH and CDR2 LQKENI. The CDR3 runs 15 residues. J gave up 7 bases and V 8 bases, and 10 bases lay outside the gene matches. The CDR3 nucleotides are TGTGCCAGCCCGTCGACTAGCGGGAGTACAAATACGCAGTATTTT. It specifies CASPSTSGSTNTQYF.

V gene TRBV4-2 combines with J gene TRBJ2-7, with unresolved D. Germline CDR1 and CDR2: LGHNA and YNFKEQ. V lost 4 bases and J lost 7, with 11 bases in between. This CDR3 has 12 amino acids. CDR3 sequence: CASSRNRNEQYF. DNA of the CDR3: TGTGCCAGCAGCCGAAATCGGAATGAGCAGTACTTC.

Concerning this clonotype itself: It is likely a read error, because the conserved phenylalanine at the end of the CDR3 is missing. This rearrangement joins TRBV7-8 to TRBJ2-3; tentative D call: TRBD2 (5 bases). The germline V gene has CDR1 SGHVS and CDR2 FQNEAQ. V lost 4 bases to trimming and J lost 8 bases, with 16 bases between them. The CDR3 spans 14 residues. This CDR3 is CASSSDWYEGTQYL. The DNA for the CDR3 is TGTGCCAGCAGCTCCGATTGGTACGAGGGTACGCAGTATCTT.

J is TRBJ2-7 and V is TRBV6-2 or TRBV6-3; TRBD1 is a possible D gene (6 bases). The V and J ends lost 6 bases and 5 bases respectively, with 17 bases between them. The CDR3 length is 14 residues. Germline V CDR1 and CDR2: MNHEY, SVGEGT. CDR3: CASSLRGMAHEQYF. The CDR3 coding sequence is TGTGCCAGCAGCCTCAGGGGCATGGCCCACGAGCAGTACTTC.

This clonotype showed up many times. The chain has TRBV7-9 and TRBJ2-3; no definite D call. The CDR3 has 12 amino acids. Germline CDR1 reads SEHNR; CDR2 reads FQNEAQ (reference sequence). The V end was cut by 1 base, the J end by 10 bases, with 9 bases between. The CDR3: CASSLDDGPQYF. CDR3 sequence (DNA): TGTGCCAGCAGCTTAGATGACGGCCCGCAGTATTTT.

Turning to this clonotype: The CDR3 does not close with the conserved phenylalanine or tryptophan, likely indicating a read error. V gene TRBV6-2 or TRBV6-3 combines with J gene TRBJ1-5, with D tentatively TRBD1 (6 bases). The CDR3 has 14 amino acids. Per the germline V gene, CDR1 is MNHEY and CDR2 is SVGEGT. Trimming stripped 7 bases from V and 6 bases from J, with 16 bases between. The CDR3: CASKVRGNIQPQHL. The DNA of the CDR3 is TGTGCCAGCAAGGTTAGGGGGAACATTCAGCCCCAGCATCTT.

A remark on this clonotype: This CDR3 is missing its conserved last phenylalanine or tryptophan, likely due to a read error. V is TRBV5-4 and J is TRBJ2-7; D gene uncertain. The germline V gene encodes CDR1 SGHNT and CDR2 YYREEE (reference sequence). This CDR3 region has 14 residues. This CDR3 is CASSLAGLSYEQYL. Written as DNA, the CDR3 is TGTGCCAGTAGCTTGGCCGGTTTATCCTACGAGCAGTACTTA.

As concerns this clonotype: At one end the junction does not follow the germline gene, possibly because of a read error. The rearrangement uses TRBV28 and TRBJ2-1, with 8 bases matching TRBD2. The CDR3 is 14 amino acids. The germline V gene has CDR1 MDHEN and CDR2 SYDVKM. As DNA, the CDR3 is TGTGCCAGCATTTTAACTAGCGGCTACGATGAGCACTTCTTC. Protein product: CASILTSGYDEHFF.

This rearrangement joins TRBV6-6 to TRBJ1-6, with TRBD1 as a possible D gene (6 bases). From germline, CDR1 is MNHNY and CDR2 SVGAGI (reference sequence). With 5 bases removed from V and 7 bases from J, the gap between germline ends came to 15 bases. This CDR3 has 15 residues. The CDR3 reads CASSLGTRGNSPLHF. In nucleotides, the CDR3 is TGTGCCAGCAGTCTAGGGACAAGGGGCAATTCACCCCTCCACTTT.

To note about this clonotype: This is likely a read error, given that the CDR3 carries no conserved phenylalanine or tryptophan at its end. V and J are TRBV7-2 and TRBJ2-3; D remains unclear. V lost 4 bases, J lost 4 bases, and 15 bases lay in between. The CDR3 length is 15 residues. The germline V gene encodes CDR1 SGHTA and CDR2 FQGNSA. The CDR3 region has the DNA TGTGCCAGCAGCTCTCCTCGACAAGAGCCAGATACGCAGTATCTT. Translated, it gives CASSSPRQEPDTQYL.

This clonotype appeared many times. V and J are TRBV5-4 and TRBJ2-2; 9 nucleotides match TRBD2. The CDR3 is 18 amino acids. Unmatched junction bases numbered 14, after V lost 2 bases and J lost 6 bases. Looked up from germline, CDR1 is SGHNT and CDR2 is YYREEE (reference sequence). Written as DNA, the CDR3 is TGTGCCAGCAGCTTTGGGCGAAATAGGGCTAGCGGGGCCGGGGAGCTGTTTTTT. Protein: CASSFGRNRASGAGELFF.

The V call is TRBV11-2, the J call TRBJ2-4; D not certain. The CDR3 has 17 amino acids. Trimming pared 0 bases from V and 3 bases from J, leaving 15 bases between. Germline V gives CDR1 SGHAT, CDR2 FQNNGV. CDR3 amino acids: CASSLDSAGLFKNIQYF. The CDR3 DNA sequence: TGTGCCAGCAGCTTAGATAGTGCAGGTCTATTCAAAAACATTCAGTACTTC.

As concerns this clonotype: The junction and the germline gene differ at one end; a read error may be behind it. CDR3 loop: CASSLDFGAREQLF. In nucleotides, the CDR3 is TGCGCCAGCAGCCTTGACTTTGGGGCAAGAGAGCAACTCTTC. The rearrangement uses TRBV5-1 and TRBJ2-1; D possibly corresponds to TRBD1 (5 bases). CDR3 size: 14 residues. Germline values: CDR1 SGHRS, CDR2 YFSETQ.

This clonotype was observed a few times. At one of its ends the junction is not consistent with the germline gene, which may arise from a read error. The V and J genes are TRBV4-3 and TRBJ2-7, with D hard to call. The CDR3 loop spans 14 amino acids. Germline V gene data show CDR1 as LGHNA and CDR2 as YSLEER. The CDR3 sequence is CASSQGQVSYEHYF. CDR3 bases: TGCGCCAGTAGCCAAGGTCAGGTCTCCTACGAGCACTACTTC.

V is TRBV12-3 or TRBV12-4 and J is TRBJ1-5, with 7 bases aligning to TRBD1. V gave up 10 bases and J gave up 6 bases; unmatched junction bases: 12. This CDR3 comprises 14 residues. The CDR3 here is CAISLEGASQPQHF. In nucleotides, the CDR3 is TGTGCCATTAGTTTAGAGGGGGCGAGTCAGCCCCAGCATTTT.

This clonotype was observed once. V usage is TRBV5-4 and J usage is TRBJ1-5; no firm D call. Gene TRBJ2-3 matches the end of the DNA better, so the J call may be wrong. CDR1 SGHNT and CDR2 YYREEE come from the germline V gene (reference sequence). The CDR3 consists of 13 residues. CDR3 loop: CASRKDGNQPQYF. CDR3 nucleotide sequence: TGTGCCAGCCGTAAGGACGGCAATCAGCCCCAGTATTTT.

Points on this clonotype: At one of its ends the junction is not consistent with the germline gene, which may arise from a read error. The chain joins TRBV25-1 to TRBJ2-2, with 9 bases lining up with TRBD1. CDR1 MGHDK and CDR2 SYGVNS come from the germline V gene. This CDR3 has 16 amino acids. The CDR3 reads CASSESDRGITRELYF. In DNA form, the CDR3 reads TGTGCCAGCAGTGAGAGTGACAGGGGGATCACCCGGGAGCTTTATTTT.

Worth noting for this clonotype: An end of the junction differs from the germline gene, which may be a read error. The chain couples TRBV11-2 to TRBJ1-5, with TRBD1 as a possible D gene (5 bases). The CDR3 runs 17 residues. CDR1 SGHAT and CDR2 FQNNGV come from the germline V gene. CDR3 sequence reads: CASTLVGVTGSNQSQHF. DNA for the CDR3: TGTGCCAGCACCTTAGTAGGGGTAACGGGGAGCAATCAGTCCCAGCATTTT.

Turning to this clonotype: The CDR3 carries no conserved terminal phenylalanine or tryptophan, so it likely arises from a read error. The V gene is TRBV12-3 or TRBV12-4, the J gene TRBJ1-5; no reliable D call. The CDR3 totals 12 residues. CDR3 residues: CASSLSGASQHI. The CDR3 DNA follows: TGCGCCAGCAGTTTAAGTGGAGCGTCCCAGCATATT.

As regards this clonotype: One end of the junction is discordant with germline, which a read error may explain. J is TRBJ1-5 and V is TRBV29-1, with 7 nucleotides matching TRBD1. This CDR3 has 13 residues. CDR1 and CDR2 (germline): SQVTM, ANQGSEA. Written as DNA, the CDR3 is TGCAGCGTTGGTGGGACAGCTAATCAGTCCCAGCATTTT. This codes for CSVGGTANQSQHF.

As to this clonotype: A junction boundary mismatches the germline segment, possibly from a read error. The V call is TRBV4-3, the J call TRBJ2-7; D is ambiguous. The CDR3 is 13 amino acids. Germline loops: CDR1 LGHNA, CDR2 YSLEER. DNA for the CDR3: TGCGCCAGCAGCCATGAACAGCGCTACGAGCGGTACTTC. Amino acids: CASSHEQRYERYF.

In regard to this clonotype: Given a much more abundant clone one base away, this may be a read error. The CDR3 nucleotides are TGTGCCAGCAGGCTCCCGGATGGCACAGATACGCAGTATTTT. Its translation: CASRLPDGTDTQYF. This rearrangement joins TRBV2 to TRBJ2-3; D is undetermined. Deletions cut 6 bases from V and 1 base from J, with 11 bases between. The CDR3 has 14 residues. CDR1 and CDR2 (germline): SNHLY, FYNNEI.